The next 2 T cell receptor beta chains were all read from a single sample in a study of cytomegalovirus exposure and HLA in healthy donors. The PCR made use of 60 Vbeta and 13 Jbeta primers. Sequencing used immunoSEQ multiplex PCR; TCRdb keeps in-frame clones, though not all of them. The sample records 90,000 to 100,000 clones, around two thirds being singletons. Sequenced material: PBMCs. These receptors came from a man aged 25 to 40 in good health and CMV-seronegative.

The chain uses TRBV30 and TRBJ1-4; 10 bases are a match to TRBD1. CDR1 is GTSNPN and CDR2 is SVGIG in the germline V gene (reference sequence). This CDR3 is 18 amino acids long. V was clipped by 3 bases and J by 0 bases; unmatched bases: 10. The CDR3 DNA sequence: TGTGCCTGGAGGTCGGGACAGGGGAGCCCCGCAACTAATGAAAAACTGTTTTTT. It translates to CAWRSGQGSPATNEKLFF.

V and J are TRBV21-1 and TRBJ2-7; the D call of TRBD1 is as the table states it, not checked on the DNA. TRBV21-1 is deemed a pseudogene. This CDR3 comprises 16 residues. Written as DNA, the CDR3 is TGTGCCAGCAGCAAAGCTCCCCCCCCCAGGGGCTACGAGCAGTACTTC. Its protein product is CASSKAPPPRGYEQYF.